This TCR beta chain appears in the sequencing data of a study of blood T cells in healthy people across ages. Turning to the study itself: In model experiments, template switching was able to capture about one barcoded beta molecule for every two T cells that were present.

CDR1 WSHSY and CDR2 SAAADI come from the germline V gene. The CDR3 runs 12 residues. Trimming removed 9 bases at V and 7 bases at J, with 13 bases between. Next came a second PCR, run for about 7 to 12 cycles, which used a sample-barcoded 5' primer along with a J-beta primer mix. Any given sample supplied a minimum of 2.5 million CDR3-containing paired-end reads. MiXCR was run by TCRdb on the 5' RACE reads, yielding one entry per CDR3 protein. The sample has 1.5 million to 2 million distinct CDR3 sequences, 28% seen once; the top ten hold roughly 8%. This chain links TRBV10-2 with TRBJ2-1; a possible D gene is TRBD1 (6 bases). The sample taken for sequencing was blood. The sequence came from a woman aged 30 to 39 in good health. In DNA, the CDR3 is TGCGCCAGACTGCTTCAGGGGAATGAGCAGTTCTTC. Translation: CARLLQGNEQFF.